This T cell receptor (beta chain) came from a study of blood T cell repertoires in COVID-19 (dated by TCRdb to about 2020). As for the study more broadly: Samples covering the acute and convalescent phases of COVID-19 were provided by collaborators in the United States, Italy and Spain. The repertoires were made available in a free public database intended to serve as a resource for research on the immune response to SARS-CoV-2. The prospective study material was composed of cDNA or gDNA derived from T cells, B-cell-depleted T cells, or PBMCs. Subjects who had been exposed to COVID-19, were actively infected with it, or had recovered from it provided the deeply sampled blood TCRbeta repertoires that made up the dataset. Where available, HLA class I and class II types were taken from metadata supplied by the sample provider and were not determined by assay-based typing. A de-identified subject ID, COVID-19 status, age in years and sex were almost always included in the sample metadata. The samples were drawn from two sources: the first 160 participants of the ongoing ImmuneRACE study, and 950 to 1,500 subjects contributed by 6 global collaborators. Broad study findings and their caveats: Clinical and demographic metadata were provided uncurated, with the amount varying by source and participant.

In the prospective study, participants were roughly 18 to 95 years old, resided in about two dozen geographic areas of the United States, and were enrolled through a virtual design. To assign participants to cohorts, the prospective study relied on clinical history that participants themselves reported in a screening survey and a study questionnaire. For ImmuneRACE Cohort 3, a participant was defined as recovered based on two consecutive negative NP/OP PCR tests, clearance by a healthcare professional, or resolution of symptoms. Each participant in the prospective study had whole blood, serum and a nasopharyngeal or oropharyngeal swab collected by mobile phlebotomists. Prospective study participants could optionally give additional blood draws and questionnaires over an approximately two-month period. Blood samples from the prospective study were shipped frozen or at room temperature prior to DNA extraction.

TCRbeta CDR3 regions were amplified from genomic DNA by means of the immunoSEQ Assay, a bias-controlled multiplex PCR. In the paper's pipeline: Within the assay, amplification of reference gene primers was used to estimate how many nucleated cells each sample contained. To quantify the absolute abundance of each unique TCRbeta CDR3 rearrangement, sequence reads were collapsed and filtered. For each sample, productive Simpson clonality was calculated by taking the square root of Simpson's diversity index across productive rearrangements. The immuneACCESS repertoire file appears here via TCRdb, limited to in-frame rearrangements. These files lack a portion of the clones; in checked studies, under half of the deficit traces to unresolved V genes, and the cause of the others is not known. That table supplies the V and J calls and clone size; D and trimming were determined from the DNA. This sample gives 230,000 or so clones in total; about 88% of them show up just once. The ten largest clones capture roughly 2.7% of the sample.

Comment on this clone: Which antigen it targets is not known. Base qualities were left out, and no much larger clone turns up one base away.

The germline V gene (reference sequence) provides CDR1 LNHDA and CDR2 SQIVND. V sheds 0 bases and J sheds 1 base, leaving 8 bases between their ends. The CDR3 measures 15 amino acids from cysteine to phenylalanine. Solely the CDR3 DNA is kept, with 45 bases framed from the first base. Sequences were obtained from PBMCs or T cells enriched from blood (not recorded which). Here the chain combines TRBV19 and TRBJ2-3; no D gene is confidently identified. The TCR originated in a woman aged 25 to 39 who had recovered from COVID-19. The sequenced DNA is TGTGCCAGTAGTATAGAAATTGCAGGCACAGATACGCAGTATTTT. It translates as CASSIEIAGTDTQYF. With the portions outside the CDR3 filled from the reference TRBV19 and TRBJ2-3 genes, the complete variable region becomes DGGITQSPKYLFRKEGQNVTLSCEQNLNHDAMYWYRQDPGQGLRLIYYSQIVNDFQKGDIAEGYSVSREKKESFPLTVTSAQKNPTAFYLCASSIEIAGTDTQYFGPGTRLTVL.